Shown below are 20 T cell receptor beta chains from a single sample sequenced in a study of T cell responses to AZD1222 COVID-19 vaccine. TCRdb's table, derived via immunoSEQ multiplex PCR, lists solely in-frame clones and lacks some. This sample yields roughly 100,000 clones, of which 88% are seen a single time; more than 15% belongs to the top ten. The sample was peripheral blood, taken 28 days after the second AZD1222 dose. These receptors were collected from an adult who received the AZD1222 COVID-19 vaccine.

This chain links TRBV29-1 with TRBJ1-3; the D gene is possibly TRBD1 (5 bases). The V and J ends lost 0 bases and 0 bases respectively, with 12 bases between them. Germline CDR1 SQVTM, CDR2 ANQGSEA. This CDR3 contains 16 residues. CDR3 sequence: CSVEDRKGASGNTIYF. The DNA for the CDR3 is TGCAGCGTTGAAGATCGTAAAGGGGCCTCTGGAAACACCATATATTTT.

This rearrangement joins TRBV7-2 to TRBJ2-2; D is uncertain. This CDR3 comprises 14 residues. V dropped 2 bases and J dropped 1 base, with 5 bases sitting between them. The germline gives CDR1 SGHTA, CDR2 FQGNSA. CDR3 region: CASSLLLNTGELFF. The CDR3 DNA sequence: TGTGCCAGCAGCTTATTGTTGAACACCGGGGAGCTGTTTTTT.

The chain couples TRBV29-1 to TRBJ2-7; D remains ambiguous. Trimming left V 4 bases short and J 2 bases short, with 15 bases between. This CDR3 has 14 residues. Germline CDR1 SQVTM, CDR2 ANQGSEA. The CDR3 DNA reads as TGCAGCGTTGCTTTTGGTAAAGGCCCCTACGAGCAGTACTTC. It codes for CSVAFGKGPYEQYF.

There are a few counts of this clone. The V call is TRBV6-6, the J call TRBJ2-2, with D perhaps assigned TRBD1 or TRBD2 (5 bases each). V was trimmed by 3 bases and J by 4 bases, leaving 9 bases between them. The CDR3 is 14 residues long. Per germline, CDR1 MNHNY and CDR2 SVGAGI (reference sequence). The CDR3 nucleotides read TGTGCCAGCAGTTATGAGGGGTTCACCGGGGAGCTGTTTTTT. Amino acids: CASSYEGFTGELFF.

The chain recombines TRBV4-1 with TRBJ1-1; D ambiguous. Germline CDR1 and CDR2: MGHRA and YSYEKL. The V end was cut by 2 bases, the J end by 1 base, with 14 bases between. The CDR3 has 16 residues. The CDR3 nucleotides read TGCGCCAGCAGCCAATTGCGGTCCACGGCGAACACTGAAGCTTTCTTT. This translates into CASSQLRSTANTEAFF.

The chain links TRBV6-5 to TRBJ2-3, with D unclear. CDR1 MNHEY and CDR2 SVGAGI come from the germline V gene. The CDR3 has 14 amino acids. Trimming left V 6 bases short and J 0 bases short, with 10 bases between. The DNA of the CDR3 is TGTGCCAGCAGGGAGAGGTATAGCACAGATACGCAGTATTTT. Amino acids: CASRERYSTDTQYF.

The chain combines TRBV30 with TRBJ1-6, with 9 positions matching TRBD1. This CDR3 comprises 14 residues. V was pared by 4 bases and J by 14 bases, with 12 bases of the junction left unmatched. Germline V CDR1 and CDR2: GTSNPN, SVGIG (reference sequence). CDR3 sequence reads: CAWNVGDRAPSLHF. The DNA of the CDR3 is TGTGCCTGGAACGTGGGGGACAGGGCCCCATCCCTCCACTTT. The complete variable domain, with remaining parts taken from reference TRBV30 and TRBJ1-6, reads SQTIHQWPATLVQPVGSPLSLECTVEGTSNPNLYWYRQAAGRGLQLLFYSVGIGQISSEVPQNLSASRPQDRQFILSSKKLLLSDSGFYLCAWNVGDRAPSLHFGNGTRLTVT.

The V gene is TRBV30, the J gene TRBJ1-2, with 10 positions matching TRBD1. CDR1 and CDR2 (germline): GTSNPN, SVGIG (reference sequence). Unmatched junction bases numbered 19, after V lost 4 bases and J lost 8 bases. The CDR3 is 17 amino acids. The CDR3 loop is CAWNKPGQGSEASGYTF. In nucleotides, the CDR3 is TGTGCCTGGAATAAACCGGGACAGGGGAGTGAAGCTTCGGGCTACACCTTC.

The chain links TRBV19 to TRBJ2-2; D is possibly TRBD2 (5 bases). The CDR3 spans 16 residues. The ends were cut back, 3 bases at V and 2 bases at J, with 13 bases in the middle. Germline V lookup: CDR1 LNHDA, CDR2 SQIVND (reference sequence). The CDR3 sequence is CASSISGTANTGELFF. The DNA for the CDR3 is TGTGCCAGTAGTATTTCGGGAACGGCCAACACCGGGGAGCTGTTTTTT.

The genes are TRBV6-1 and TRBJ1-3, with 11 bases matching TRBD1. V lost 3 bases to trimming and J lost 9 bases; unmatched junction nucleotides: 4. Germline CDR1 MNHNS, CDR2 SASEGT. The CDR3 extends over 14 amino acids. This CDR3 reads CASSEGQGVGTIYF. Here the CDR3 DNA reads TGTGCCAGCAGTGAGGGACAGGGGGTCGGCACCATATATTTT.

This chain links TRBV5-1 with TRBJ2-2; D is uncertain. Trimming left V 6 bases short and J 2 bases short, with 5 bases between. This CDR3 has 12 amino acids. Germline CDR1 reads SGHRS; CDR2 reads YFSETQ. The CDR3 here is CASTRNTGELFF. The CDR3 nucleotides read TGCGCCAGCACCCGAAACACCGGGGAGCTGTTTTTT. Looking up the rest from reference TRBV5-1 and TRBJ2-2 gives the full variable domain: KAGVTQTPRYLIKTRGQQVTLSCSPISGHRSVSWYQQTPGQGLQFLFEYFSETQRNKGNFPGRFSGRQFSNSRSEMNVSTLELGDSALYLCASTRNTGELFFGEGSRLTVL.

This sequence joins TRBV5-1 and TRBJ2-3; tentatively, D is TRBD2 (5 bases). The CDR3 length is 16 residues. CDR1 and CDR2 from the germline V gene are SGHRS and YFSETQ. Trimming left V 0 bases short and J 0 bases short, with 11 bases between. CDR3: CASSLGGAVSTDTQYF. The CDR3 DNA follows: TGCGCCAGCAGCTTGGGGGGAGCGGTGAGCACAGATACGCAGTATTTT.

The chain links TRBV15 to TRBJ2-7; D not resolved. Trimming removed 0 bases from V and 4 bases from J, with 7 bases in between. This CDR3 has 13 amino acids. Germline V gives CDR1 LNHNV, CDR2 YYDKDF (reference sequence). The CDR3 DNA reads TGTGCCACCAGCAGAGATCCCACATACGAGCAGTACTTC. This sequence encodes CATSRDPTYEQYF.

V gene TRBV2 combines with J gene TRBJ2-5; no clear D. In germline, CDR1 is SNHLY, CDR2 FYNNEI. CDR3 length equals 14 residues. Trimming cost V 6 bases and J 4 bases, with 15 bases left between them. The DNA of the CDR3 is TGTGCCAGCAGCTTAGGTACTATTGGAGAGACCCAGTACTTC. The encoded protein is CASSLGTIGETQYF. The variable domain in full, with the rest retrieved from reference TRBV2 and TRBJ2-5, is EPEVTQTPSHQVTQMGQEVILRCVPISNHLYFYWYRQILGQKVEFLVSFYNNEISEKSEIFDDQFSVERPDGSNFTLKIRSTKLEDSAMYFCASSLGTIGETQYFGPGTRLLVL.

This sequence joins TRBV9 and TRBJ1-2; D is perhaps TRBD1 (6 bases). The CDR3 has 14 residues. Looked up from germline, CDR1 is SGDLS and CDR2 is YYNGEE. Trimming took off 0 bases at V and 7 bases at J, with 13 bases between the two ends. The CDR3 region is CASSVEQGPAGYTF. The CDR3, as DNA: TGTGCCAGCAGCGTAGAACAGGGACCGGCTGGCTACACCTTC.

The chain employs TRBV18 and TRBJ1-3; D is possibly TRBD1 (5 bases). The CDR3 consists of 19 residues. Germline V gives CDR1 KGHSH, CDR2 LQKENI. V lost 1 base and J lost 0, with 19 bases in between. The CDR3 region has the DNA TGTGCCAGCTCACCACGCCGGGGCGGCCCCTCAGGCTCTGGAAACACCATATATTTT. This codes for CASSPRRGGPSGSGNTIYF. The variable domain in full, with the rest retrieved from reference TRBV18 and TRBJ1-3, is NAGVMQNPRHLVRRRGQEARLRCSPMKGHSHVYWYRQLPEEGLKFMVYLQKENIIDESGMPKERFSAEFPKEGPSILRIQQVVRGDSAAYFCASSPRRGGPSGSGNTIYFGEGSWLTVV.

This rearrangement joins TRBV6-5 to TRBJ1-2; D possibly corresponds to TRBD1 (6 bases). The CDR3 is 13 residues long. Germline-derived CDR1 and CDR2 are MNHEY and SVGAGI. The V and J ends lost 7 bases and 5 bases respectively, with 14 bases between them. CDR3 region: CASKSTGGYGYTF. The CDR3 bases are TGTGCCAGCAAGTCGACAGGAGGGTATGGCTACACCTTC.

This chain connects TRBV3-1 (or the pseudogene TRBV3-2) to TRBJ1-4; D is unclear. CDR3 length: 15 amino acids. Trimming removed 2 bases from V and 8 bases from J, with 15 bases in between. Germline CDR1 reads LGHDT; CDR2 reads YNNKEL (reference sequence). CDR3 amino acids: CASSQFGGLGEKLFF. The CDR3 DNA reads TGTGCCAGCAGCCAATTTGGAGGGTTGGGAGAAAAACTGTTTTTT.

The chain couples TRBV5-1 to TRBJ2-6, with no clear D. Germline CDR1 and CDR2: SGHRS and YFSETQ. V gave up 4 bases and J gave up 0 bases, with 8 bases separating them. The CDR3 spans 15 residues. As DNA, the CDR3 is TGCGCCAGCAGCGCTGACGGCTCTGGGGCCAACGTCCTGACTTTC. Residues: CASSADGSGANVLTF.

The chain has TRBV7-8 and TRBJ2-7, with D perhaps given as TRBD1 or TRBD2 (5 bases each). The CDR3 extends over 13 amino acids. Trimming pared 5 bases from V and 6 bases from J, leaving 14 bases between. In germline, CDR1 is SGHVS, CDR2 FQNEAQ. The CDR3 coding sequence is TGTGCCAGCAGCCGCGGTGCAGGGACCGAGCAGTACTTC. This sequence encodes CASSRGAGTEQYF.